These 27 T cell receptor beta chains came from one sample sequenced in a study of blood T cells in healthy people across ages. A second PCR of roughly 7 to 11 cycles used a sample-barcoded 5' primer and a J-beta primer mix. TCRdb ran MiXCR on the 5' RACE reads and lists one entry per CDR3 protein. The sample lists fewer than 900,000 distinct CDR3 sequences; roughly 41% were seen once. Material: blood. The receptors derive from a woman aged 55-75 years in good health.

This clonotype has just one count. V gene TRBV6-2 or TRBV6-3 combines with J gene TRBJ2-7; 9 positions match TRBD1. This CDR3 comprises 16 residues. Germline CDR1 MNHEY, CDR2 SVGEGT. Trimming at V came to 6 bases and at J to 6 bases, leaving 15 bases not matched to a gene. CDR3 loop: CASRRLSTGGWGEQYF. DNA for the CDR3: TGTGCCAGCAGAAGACTCTCGACAGGGGGTTGGGGCGAGCAGTACTTC.

The chain carries TRBV18 and TRBJ2-4; possibly TRBD1 or TRBD2 for D (5 bases each). Trimming pared 3 bases from V and 13 bases from J, leaving 13 bases between. CDR1 and CDR2 from the germline V gene are KGHSH and LQKENI. CDR3 length equals 12 residues. In nucleotides, the CDR3 is TGTGCCAGCTCACCCGGGGACCACGTGCAGTACTTC. Residues: CASSPGDHVQYF. The variable domain in full, completed from reference TRBV18 and TRBJ2-4, reads NAGVMQNPRHLVRRRGQEARLRCSPMKGHSHVYWYRQLPEEGLKFMVYLQKENIIDESGMPKERFSAEFPKEGPSILRIQQVVRGDSAAYFCASSPGDHVQYFGAGTRLSVL.

This clonotype was detected only once. A much larger clone lies one base from this, so it may be a read error. The V gene is TRBV7-2, the J gene TRBJ2-7; no clear D gene. CDR1 is SGHTA, CDR2 FQGNSA, per germline. The CDR3 covers 12 residues. The CDR3 nucleotides are TGTGCCAACAGCCGTCGTGGAGAAGAGCAGTACTTC. This codes for CANSRRGEEQYF.

This clonotype showed up just a few times. A much larger clone differs from this one at a single base, so this may be a read error. CDR3 residues: CASSSRLAGGPPYNEQYF. The CDR3 nucleotides read TGTGCCAGCAGTTCAAGACTAGCGGGAGGGCCCCCCTACAATGAGCAGTACTTC. The gene calls are TRBV28 and TRBJ2-1, with 14 positions matching TRBD2. Near its end, the DNA agrees better with TRBJ2-7, so the J call may be wrong. CDR1 and CDR2 from the germline V gene are MDHEN and SYDVKM. CDR3 length: 18 residues.

J is TRBJ2-5 and V is TRBV3-1, with 10 bases that match TRBD1. With 0 bases clipped from V and 5 bases from J, the junction kept 15 bases outside the gene matches. Germline V lookup: CDR1 LGHDT, CDR2 YNNKEL (reference sequence). CDR3 size: 19 residues. CDR3 in amino acids: CASSQDDRDRGLVQETQYF. The CDR3 coding sequence is TGTGCCAGCAGCCAAGATGACCGGGACAGGGGACTAGTCCAGGAGACCCAGTACTTC.

This clonotype was picked up many times. V and J are TRBV5-1 and TRBJ2-3, with D unclear. The CDR3 is made up of 15 amino acids. CDR1 is SGHRS, CDR2 YFSETQ, per germline. With 0 bases removed from V and 5 bases from J, the gap between germline ends came to 13 bases. The CDR3 is CASSLDPGSQDTQYF. The CDR3 DNA sequence: TGCGCCAGCAGCTTGGATCCGGGCTCCCAAGATACGCAGTATTTT.

This clonotype was seen only once. V gene TRBV28 combines with J gene TRBJ2-5, with unresolved D. The V and J ends lost 4 bases and 5 bases respectively, with 20 bases between them. The V gene's germline CDR1 is MDHEN and CDR2 SYDVKM. The CDR3 has 16 amino acids. The CDR3 sequence is CASSSPRRVGSETQYF. CDR3 bases: TGTGCCAGCAGTTCTCCCCGAAGGGTGGGTTCGGAGACCCAGTACTTC.

V is TRBV5-4 and J is TRBJ1-4, with 7 positions matching TRBD1. Germline V gene sequence: CDR1 SGHNT, CDR2 YYREEE (reference sequence). The length of the CDR3 is 15 residues. The V and J ends lost 4 bases and 7 bases, in that order; junction bases with no gene match: 10. The CDR3 loop reads CASSHQSGGAEKLFF. The DNA of the CDR3 is TGTGCCAGCAGCCACCAATCAGGGGGGGCTGAAAAACTGTTTTTT. The complete variable domain, with remaining parts taken from reference TRBV5-4 and TRBJ1-4, reads ETGVTQSPTHLIKTRGQQVTLRCSSQSGHNTVSWYQQALGQGPQFIFQYYREEENGRGNFPPRFSGLQFPNYSSELNVNALELDDSALYLCASSHQSGGAEKLFFGSGTQLSVL.

Here the CDR3 DNA reads TGTGCCAGCAGCCAAGTAACAACTAGGGGAAACACCATATATTTT. Translating it yields CASSQVTTRGNTIYF. This chain links TRBV3-1 with TRBJ1-3; D is unclear. The CDR3 sequence is 15 residues long. Deletions cut 1 base from V and 4 bases from J, with 11 bases between. In germline, CDR1 is LGHDT, CDR2 YNNKEL (reference sequence).

This chain connects TRBV7-2 to TRBJ1-2; D is uncertain. CDR1 and CDR2 (germline): SGHTA, FQGNSA. V was trimmed by 4 bases and J by 7 bases, leaving 16 bases between them. The CDR3 is 14 residues long. The CDR3 spells CASSSYTGSRGYTF. In nucleotides, the CDR3 is TGTGCCAGCAGCTCCTATACCGGGAGTCGTGGCTACACCTTC.

Points on this clonotype: A clone one base away is much larger, so this may be a read error. This chain uses TRBV24-1 with TRBJ2-5; D is unresolved. The CDR3 runs to 12 residues. Looked up from germline, CDR1 is KGHDR and CDR2 is SFDVKD. Trimming left V 3 bases short and J 7 bases short, with 8 bases between. The CDR3 DNA is TGTGCCACCAGTGATCAGAGTTGGACCCAGTACTTC. Translated: CATSDQSWTQYF.

This chain links TRBV4-2 with TRBJ1-2, with 10 bases matching TRBD1. Germline CDR1 and CDR2: LGHNA and YNFKEQ. With V trimmed by 5 bases and J by 5 bases, 11 bases remained unmatched. The CDR3 is 16 residues long. The DNA for the CDR3 is TGTGCCAGCAGCTCAGCCCCGGGACAGGGGTCGTATGGCTACACCTTC. Translated, it gives CASSSAPGQGSYGYTF.

This chain connects TRBV20-1 to TRBJ1-2, with a tentative D call TRBD1 (6 bases). The V end was cut by 6 bases, the J end by 4 bases, with 18 bases between. Per germline, CDR1 DFQATT and CDR2 SNEGSKA (reference sequence). CDR3 length equals 14 residues. The CDR3 sequence: CSAGSREGGYGYTF. The DNA for the CDR3 is TGCAGTGCCGGAAGCCGGGAGGGGGGCTATGGCTACACCTTC.

The V call is TRBV28, the J call TRBJ1-2, with 7 bases fitting TRBD1. The germline V gene encodes CDR1 MDHEN and CDR2 SYDVKM. With 6 bases clipped from V and 5 bases from J, the junction kept 9 bases outside the gene matches. The CDR3 totals 14 residues. For the CDR3, the DNA is TGTGCCAGCAGAGAACAGGGGAGACCGTATGGCTACACCTTC. It translates to CASREQGRPYGYTF.

The CDR3 bases are TGTGCCAGCAGCTTCGGGGGGGACTACGAGCAGTACTTC. It specifies CASSFGGDYEQYF. V usage is TRBV7-9 and J usage is TRBJ2-7; 8 positions match TRBD2. Germline loops: CDR1 SEHNR, CDR2 FQNEAQ (reference sequence). This CDR3 comprises 13 residues. V was pared by 3 bases and J by 3 bases, with 1 base of the junction left unmatched.

CDR3 in amino acids: CASTREGGRGVCGYTF. The CDR3 DNA is TGTGCCAGCACTCGGGAAGGGGGGCGCGGCGTTTGTGGCTACACCTTC. V gene TRBV27 combines with J gene TRBJ1-2, with a weak D call TRBD1 (6 bases). V was shortened by 7 bases and J by 7 bases, with 25 bases between the two germline ends. The germline V gene has CDR1 MNHEY and CDR2 SMNVEV (reference sequence). This CDR3 comprises 16 residues.

This clonotype has just a few counts. The CDR3 coding sequence is TGCGCCAGCAGCTTGGAGGCCGAGTACAATGAGCAGTTCTTC. As protein: CASSLEAEYNEQFF. The V gene is TRBV5-1, the J gene TRBJ2-1; D gene ambiguous. V lost 0 bases and J 4 bases, leaving 8 bases between the germline ends. This CDR3 spans 14 amino acids. CDR1 is SGHRS and CDR2 is YFSETQ in the germline V gene. Full variable domain (outside the CDR3, taken from reference TRBV5-1 and TRBJ2-1): KAGVTQTPRYLIKTRGQQVTLSCSPISGHRSVSWYQQTPGQGLQFLFEYFSETQRNKGNFPGRFSGRQFSNSRSEMNVSTLELGDSALYLCASSLEAEYNEQFFGPGTRLTVL.

This clonotype was recorded many times. The rearrangement links TRBV9 to TRBJ2-3; no firm D call. The germline gives CDR1 SGDLS, CDR2 YYNGEE. There are 13 residues in the CDR3. Trimming took off 0 bases at V and 1 base at J, with 3 bases between the two ends. CDR3 in amino acids: CASSVDGTDTQYF. CDR3 DNA sequence: TGTGCCAGCAGCGTAGACGGCACAGATACGCAGTATTTT. The full variable domain, rest sourced from reference TRBV9 and TRBJ2-3, is DSGVTQTPKHLITATGQRVTLRCSPRSGDLSVYWYQQSLDQGLQFLIQYYNGEERAKGNILERFSAQQFPDLHSELNLSSLELGDSALYFCASSVDGTDTQYFGPGTRLTVL.

This clonotype was detected ten times or more. This chain uses TRBV20-1 with TRBJ2-5, with D possibly matching TRBD1 (6 bases). Germline values: CDR1 DFQATT, CDR2 SNEGSKA (reference sequence). V lost 3 bases and J 5 bases, leaving 16 bases between the germline ends. The CDR3 loop spans 14 amino acids. CDR3 region: CSASSGGYTETQYF. Here the CDR3 DNA reads TGCAGTGCTAGTAGTGGGGGCTATACGGAGACCCAGTACTTC.

Comment on this clonotype: Its ends do not fully match the called genes, so a read error is possible. V and J are TRBV12-3 or TRBV12-4 and TRBJ2-3, with 9 bases that match TRBD2. This CDR3 has 15 amino acids. As DNA, the CDR3 is TGTGCCAACAGTTGGCTAGCGGGGAGCACAGATACGCAGTATTTT. Protein sequence: CANSWLAGSTDTQYF.

The gene calls are TRBV3-1 and TRBJ1-2; weak D call: TRBD1 (6 bases). This CDR3 spans 14 amino acids. Germline CDR1 reads LGHDT; CDR2 reads YNNKEL (reference sequence). The V and J ends lost 4 bases and 6 bases respectively, with 15 bases between them. The CDR3 nucleotides read TGTGCCAGCAGCCCCCTTGAGGGGGTCCATGGCTACACCTTC. This sequence encodes CASSPLEGVHGYTF.

V is TRBV20-1 and J is TRBJ2-7; TRBD1 matches at 7 bases. The CDR3 extends over 14 amino acids. V was clipped by 6 bases and J by 0 bases; unmatched bases: 8. Germline V gene sequence: CDR1 DFQATT, CDR2 SNEGSKA (reference sequence). CDR3 in amino acids: CSAKRDSFSYEQYF. The CDR3 DNA reads as TGCAGTGCAAAACGGGACAGCTTCTCCTACGAGCAGTACTTC.

This sequence joins TRBV7-2 and TRBJ2-1; TRBD2 aligns across 9 bases. The end of the DNA aligns better with TRBJ2-7, so the J call may be wrong. There are 15 residues in the CDR3. The germline gives CDR1 SGHTA, CDR2 FQGNSA. For the CDR3, the DNA is TGTGCCAGCAGCAAACCTAGCGGGGTCTACAATGAGCAGTACTTC. Protein product: CASSKPSGVYNEQYF.

This clonotype showed up just a few times. The chain recombines TRBV18 with TRBJ2-1; no reliable D call. Germline V CDR1 and CDR2: KGHSH, LQKENI. The CDR3 extends over 16 amino acids. V was clipped by 0 bases and J by 8 bases, with 17 bases between them. This CDR3 is CASSPPGLPVVDEQFF. In DNA, the CDR3 is TGTGCCAGCTCACCACCGGGTCTGCCCGTAGTCGATGAGCAGTTCTTC.

The V gene is TRBV4-2, the J gene TRBJ2-4; D is possibly TRBD1 (5 bases). Germline CDR1 is LGHNA and CDR2 is YNFKEQ. Trimming pared 3 bases from V and 5 bases from J, leaving 8 bases between. The CDR3 runs to 13 residues. In DNA form, the CDR3 reads TGTGCCAGCAGCCAGCAGACAGAAAACATTCAGTACTTC. Translating it yields CASSQQTENIQYF.

The genes are TRBV29-1 and TRBJ2-1; TRBD2 matches 7 bases. Germline V gene data show CDR1 as SQVTM and CDR2 as ANQGSEA. This CDR3 is built from 14 residues. V lost 4 bases and J lost 5; bases outside the gene matches: 8. CDR3: CSVALASGDNEQFF. The CDR3 DNA reads as TGCAGCGTTGCGTTGGCTAGCGGTGACAATGAGCAGTTCTTC.

The genes are TRBV27 and TRBJ2-7; D uncertain. This CDR3 has 16 residues. Trimming left V 2 bases short and J 0 bases short, with 14 bases between. From germline, CDR1 is MNHEY and CDR2 SMNVEV (reference sequence). The CDR3 is CASSLKAGRSSYEQYF. As DNA, the CDR3 is TGTGCCAGCAGTTTAAAGGCTGGTAGGAGCTCCTACGAGCAGTACTTC.